Detailed here is one T cell receptor beta chain. Its antigen is undetermined. The record originates from a study of CD8+ T cells in alopecia areata. Across the study: Each day, treated patients took oral tofacitinib twice, at 5 to 10 mg per dose. Points from the study as a whole: Elevated clonality characterized lesional scalp relative to normal scalp, particularly in alopecia totalis/universalis.

Noted treatment: oral pan-JAK inhibitor, 5-10 mg twice daily. CDR1 LNHNV and CDR2 YYDKDF come from the germline V gene (reference sequence). V lost 6 bases and J 0 bases, leaving 14 bases between the germline ends. The CDR3 has 15 residues. RNA was isolated and reverse transcribed to cDNA, the sequencing template. Measured with immunoSEQ multiplex PCR; TCRdb has only the in-frame clones, and not every one. The sample has roughly 250,000 clones; approximately 60% are singletons. The V call is TRBV15, the J call TRBJ2-5; tentatively, D is TRBD1 (6 bases). The sequence was collected from a human donor with alopecia areata. The starting material was CD4+ T cells sorted from blood, obtained around week 54, from a patient treated with tofacitinib. DNA of the CDR3: TGTGCCACCAGTCTGGGGGCAGAGTACCAAGAGACCCAGTACTTC. Translating it yields CATSLGAEYQETQYF.